This T cell receptor (beta chain) was sequenced for a study of monozygotic twins with inflammatory bowel disease. The study's findings and limits: The data did not back a single strong IBD-associated clonotype or signal.

The CDR3 extends over 12 amino acids. From germline, CDR1 is LNHNV and CDR2 YYDKDF (reference sequence). The authors drew more than 2 ml of blood from each donor. Researchers used roughly 3,700 ng of total RNA for each TCR library. TCRdb re-called the 5' RACE reads and shows each CDR3 protein once, DNA omitted. The listing contains approximately 210,000 distinct CDR3 sequences. About this clonotype: The antigen is undetermined.

The sequencing sample was made of blood. This receptor was obtained from a human donor with ulcerative colitis or Crohn's disease, or a healthy co-twin of an affected twin (not recorded which). The chain has TRBV15 and TRBJ2-1; TCRdb proposes TRBD2, but this gene call is untestable without DNA. The CDR3 is CATSRDWRGQFF.